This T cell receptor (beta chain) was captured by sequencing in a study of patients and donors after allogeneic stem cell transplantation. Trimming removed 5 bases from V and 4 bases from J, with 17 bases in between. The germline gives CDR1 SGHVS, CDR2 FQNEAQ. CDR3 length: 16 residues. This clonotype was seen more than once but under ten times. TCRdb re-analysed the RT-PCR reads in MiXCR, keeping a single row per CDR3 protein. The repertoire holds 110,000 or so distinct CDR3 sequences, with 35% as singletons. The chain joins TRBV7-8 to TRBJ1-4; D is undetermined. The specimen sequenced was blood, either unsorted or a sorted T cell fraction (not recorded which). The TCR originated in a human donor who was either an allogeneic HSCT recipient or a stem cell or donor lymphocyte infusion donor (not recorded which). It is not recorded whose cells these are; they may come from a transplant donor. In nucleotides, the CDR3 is TGTGCCAGCAGCCTATTTCCGACACCCGATAATGAAAAACTGTTTTTT. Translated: CASSLFPTPDNEKLFF.